One sample yielded the 20 T cell receptor beta chains listed below, sequenced in a study of blood T cell repertoires in COVID-19. Produced via immunoSEQ multiplex PCR; TCRdb's table is partial and in-frame only. The sample contains some 460,000 clones, around 89% of which appear only once. Sequenced material: peripheral blood. The receptor set was obtained from a young woman with acute or convalescent COVID-19.

This sequence joins TRBV5-4 and TRBJ1-1; D remains ambiguous. The ends were cut back, 0 bases at V and 11 bases at J, with 17 bases in the middle. Germline V CDR1 and CDR2: SGHNT, YYREEE (reference sequence). CDR3 size: 14 residues. DNA for the CDR3: TGTGCCAGCAGCTTGGTCGCGGGTAAGGAACGCGCTTTCTTT. As protein: CASSLVAGKERAFF.

The rearrangement links TRBV5-1 to TRBJ2-5; weak D call: TRBD2 (6 bases). Germline loops: CDR1 SGHRS, CDR2 YFSETQ. V lost 2 bases, J lost 7 bases, and 18 bases lay in between. The CDR3 contains 15 residues. The CDR3 reads CASSFPGLHVGTQYF. The CDR3 DNA follows: TGCGCCAGCAGCTTCCCGGGACTGCACGTGGGGACCCAGTACTTC.

V and J are TRBV6-1 and TRBJ2-5; perhaps TRBD2 as D (7 bases). The CDR3 loop spans 15 amino acids. CDR1 is MNHNS, CDR2 SASEGT, per germline. V was trimmed by 2 bases and J by 5 bases, leaving 15 bases between them. Here the CDR3 DNA reads TGTGCCAGCAGTGAATCGTGGGGGGGCCGCGAGACCCAGTACTTC. This sequence encodes CASSESWGGRETQYF.

The rearrangement links TRBV30 to TRBJ2-2; 10 bases are a match to TRBD1. The junction had 3 bases not matched to a gene; V was cut back by 2 bases and J by 6 bases. Germline V gene sequence: CDR1 GTSNPN, CDR2 SVGIG (reference sequence). This CDR3 contains 14 residues. The CDR3 loop reads CAWSRGTGAGELFF. CDR3 nucleotide sequence: TGTGCCTGGAGTCGAGGGACAGGGGCCGGGGAGCTGTTTTTT.

The CDR3 spells CASSQDSLAGGPYNEQFF. CDR3 nucleotide sequence: TGTGCCAGCAGCCAAGATTCCCTAGCGGGGGGGCCCTACAATGAGCAGTTCTTC. The gene calls are TRBV4-2 and TRBJ2-1, with TRBD2 matching over 12 bases. Germline V gene data show CDR1 as LGHNA and CDR2 as YNFKEQ. The CDR3 length is 18 residues. Trimming removed 0 bases from V and 2 bases from J; junction bases left unmatched: 5.

This clone was counted between two and nine times. This chain joins TRBV19 and TRBJ2-7, with 11 bases identical to TRBD2. CDR1 is LNHDA, CDR2 SQIVND, per germline (reference sequence). J lost 3 bases, V lost 3 bases, and 4 bases had no gene match. This CDR3 region has 15 residues. The CDR3 spells CASSMGTSGYYEQYF. CDR3 in DNA: TGTGCCAGTAGTATGGGGACTAGCGGATACTACGAGCAGTACTTC.

V usage is TRBV12-5 and J usage is TRBJ1-6; D is uncertain. This CDR3 contains 16 residues. Looked up from germline, CDR1 is LGHNT and CDR2 is FRNRAP. Deletions cut 2 bases from V and 8 bases from J, with 16 bases between. CDR3 in DNA: TGTGCTAGTGGTTTGTTCGCCGGGTCATCCTATTCACCCCTCCACTTT. It codes for CASGLFAGSSYSPLHF.

Turning to this clone: In the same sample, other DNA sequences code for this CDR3. The chain couples TRBV2 to TRBJ2-2; D perhaps matches TRBD1 (6 bases). The CDR3 runs 14 residues. Between the trimmed V and J ends, which lost 6 bases and 2 bases, there was a span of 10 bases. Germline assignment: CDR1 SNHLY and CDR2 FYNNEI. In nucleotides, the CDR3 is TGTGCCAGCAGCAGGACAGCCAACACCGGGGAGCTGTTTTTT. Translating gives CASSRTANTGELFF.

This clone was counted only a few times. The gene calls are TRBV4-1 and TRBJ2-7; D is unresolved. Trimming cost V 0 bases and J 1 base, with 10 bases left between them. The V gene's germline CDR1 is MGHRA and CDR2 YSYEKL. The CDR3 is 15 residues long. CDR3: CASSQDSEESYEQYF. CDR3 bases: TGCGCCAGCAGCCAAGATAGTGAGGAATCCTACGAGCAGTACTTC.

The chain links TRBV6-5 to TRBJ1-4, with 8 bases matching TRBD1. Germline V gene sequence: CDR1 MNHEY, CDR2 SVGAGI. The CDR3 contains 15 residues. The V segment lost 6 bases and the J segment 7 bases; nucleotides outside the gene matches: 10. This CDR3 is CASRPDRASVEKLFF. As DNA, the CDR3 is TGTGCCAGCAGGCCGGACAGGGCATCGGTTGAAAAACTGTTTTTT.

V usage is TRBV6-5 and J usage is TRBJ2-7; tentatively, D is TRBD2 (6 bases). The V gene's germline CDR1 is MNHEY and CDR2 SVGAGI. Trimming took 0 bases from V and 5 from J, leaving 14 bases between them. This CDR3 comprises 15 residues. The CDR3 reads CASSYSGDPGDEQYF. CDR3 DNA sequence: TGTGCCAGCAGTTACTCGGGGGATCCGGGGGACGAGCAGTACTTC.

V is TRBV7-3 and J is TRBJ2-2; no clear D. V shed 2 bases and J shed 5 bases, with 6 bases lying between them. The CDR3 has 13 amino acids. CDR1 SGHTA and CDR2 FQGTGA come from the germline V gene. The CDR3 reads CASSLLVTGELFF. CDR3 sequence (DNA): TGTGCCAGCAGCTTACTAGTGACCGGGGAGCTGTTTTTT.

The gene calls are TRBV30 and TRBJ1-1; tentatively, D is TRBD1 (5 bases). The CDR3 runs to 15 residues. Germline CDR1 GTSNPN, CDR2 SVGIG (reference sequence). V lost 4 bases and J 1 base, leaving 16 bases between the germline ends. In DNA, the CDR3 is TGTGCCTGGAATATTTGGATGGGGGGGAACACTGAAGCTTTCTTT. This translates into CAWNIWMGGNTEAFF. The variable domain in full, completed from reference TRBV30 and TRBJ1-1, reads SQTIHQWPATLVQPVGSPLSLECTVEGTSNPNLYWYRQAAGRGLQLLFYSVGIGQISSEVPQNLSASRPQDRQFILSSKKLLLSDSGFYLCAWNIWMGGNTEAFFGQGTRLTVV.

The chain has TRBV4-1 and TRBJ2-7; no reliable D call. Between the trimmed V and J ends, which lost 4 bases and 6 bases, there was a span of 13 bases. The CDR3 consists of 13 residues. Germline V gene lookup returns CDR1 MGHRA and CDR2 YSYEKL. This chain's CDR3 is CASSPPPGSEQYF. The CDR3 bases are TGCGCCAGCAGCCCACCGCCCGGTTCCGAGCAGTACTTC.

The rearrangement uses TRBV27 and TRBJ1-5; TRBD1 agrees at 8 bases. Germline assignment: CDR1 MNHEY and CDR2 SMNVEV (reference sequence). CDR3 size: 16 residues. The junction had 11 bases not matched to a gene; V was cut back by 5 bases and J by 5 bases. This CDR3 reads CASSPYRTGHHQPQHF. In DNA form, the CDR3 reads TGTGCCAGCAGTCCCTATCGGACAGGGCATCATCAGCCCCAGCATTTT.

The genes are TRBV9 and TRBJ1-2; 7 nucleotides align to TRBD1. Germline CDR1 is SGDLS and CDR2 is YYNGEE. The J segment lost 0 bases and the V segment lost 3 bases, leaving 5 bases of the junction unmatched. The CDR3 extends over 15 amino acids. CDR3 sequence: CASSGQGWPNYGYTF. The CDR3 DNA reads TGTGCCAGCAGCGGACAGGGCTGGCCTAACTATGGCTACACCTTC. Combining the CDR3 with reference TRBV9 and TRBJ1-2 gives the whole variable domain DSGVTQTPKHLITATGQRVTLRCSPRSGDLSVYWYQQSLDQGLQFLIQYYNGEERAKGNILERFSAQQFPDLHSELNLSSLELGDSALYFCASSGQGWPNYGYTFGSGTRLTVV.

This chain links TRBV30 with TRBJ2-5; 13 bases map to TRBD2. Germline CDR1 is GTSNPN and CDR2 is SVGIG (reference sequence). The V segment lost 1 base and the J segment 0 bases; nucleotides outside the gene matches: 2. This CDR3 spans 16 amino acids. CDR3 sequence: CAWSAGTSGNQETQYF. The CDR3 nucleotides read TGTGCCTGGAGTGCTGGGACTAGCGGGAACCAAGAGACCCAGTACTTC.

The table lists this clone with a count of one. The V and J genes are TRBV6-1 and TRBJ2-3; D is possibly TRBD1 (5 bases). The germline CDR1 and CDR2 sequences are MNHNS and SASEGT. Trimming shortened V by 2 bases and J by 7 bases, and 16 bases separated the two germline ends. The CDR3 is made up of 15 amino acids. The CDR3 loop is CASSEFRQQGNTQYF. DNA for the CDR3: TGTGCCAGCAGTGAATTTCGACAGCAAGGGAATACGCAGTATTTT.

The genes are TRBV5-4 and TRBJ2-7; a weak D match, TRBD1 (6 bases). CDR1 is SGHNT, CDR2 YYREEE, per germline (reference sequence). This CDR3 is 15 amino acids long. V lost 0 bases and J 9 bases, leaving 19 bases between the germline ends. This CDR3 is CASSLGPSPRGGQYF. In nucleotides, the CDR3 is TGTGCCAGCAGCTTGGGGCCATCACCTCGAGGGGGGCAGTACTTC.

The rearrangement links TRBV6-5 to TRBJ2-5; perhaps TRBD2 as D (7 bases). Germline V gives CDR1 MNHEY, CDR2 SVGAGI. There are 14 residues in the CDR3. V was trimmed by 2 bases and J by 5 bases, leaving 12 bases between them. CDR3 region: CASSYARGGETQYF. The CDR3 nucleotides are TGTGCCAGCAGTTACGCCAGGGGAGGGGAGACCCAGTACTTC.